The T cell receptor beta chain under discussion was sequenced for a study of early T cells in non-severe SARS-CoV-2 infection. About the study: The sequenced material was bulk RNA from unsorted whole blood, and its chains were unpaired. Findings and limits, study-wide: Anti-spike CD8 responses were favored in VDJdb matching, and private and CD4 specificities were missed.

Researchers tagged individual cDNA molecules with unique molecular identifiers. TCRdb processed the 5' RACE reads anew with MiXCR; each CDR3 protein has one entry. The data hold 85,000 to 100,000 distinct CDR3 sequences, with approximately 11% observed a single time. This clonotype was picked up many times. Its cognate antigen is unknown. Sequencing input: whole blood. This receptor was identified in an adult who was a healthcare worker with PCR-confirmed SARS-CoV-2 infection or an uninfected control (not recorded which).

The CDR3 DNA follows: TGTGCCAGCACCTTGATTGGATGGCTGGGTTCGAGGAACTATGGCTACACCTTC. Translated: CASTLIGWLGSRNYGYTF. This chain connects TRBV7-9 to TRBJ1-2; D is undetermined. The CDR3 is 18 residues long. Trimming removed 7 bases from V and 2 bases from J, with 26 bases in between. Per germline, CDR1 SEHNR and CDR2 FQNEAQ (reference sequence).